This is a list of T cell receptor beta chains from one sample in a study of identical twins. From the 5' RACE reads, TCRdb called clonotypes with MiXCR, one entry per CDR3 protein. The data hold about 300,000 distinct CDR3 sequences, with around an eighth observed a single time. The same data also contributed to another study, on yellow fever vaccine responses in identical twins.

Input material: CD8+ T cells sorted from blood. The receptors stem from a woman aged 18-29 years in good health. The CDR3 runs from the conserved cysteine through the conserved F or W. D genes are given only for firm matches. Rows may omit the clone size; those that give it use once, few, many or a size class.

NA	TRBV12-3/TRBV12-4	NA	TRBJ2-1	TGTGCCAGCAGTTTAACATCGGACTATACCTACAATGAGCAGTTCTTC	CASSLTSDYTYNEQFF
TRBD1	TRBV5-1	few	TRBJ2-1	TGCGCCAGCAGCTTAAACCCCGGGACAGCCTACAATGAGCAGTTCTTC	CASSLNPGTAYNEQFF
NA	TRBV4-2	few	TRBJ2-2	TGTGCCAGCAGCCAAGCCGTTCTCGGGGAGCTGTTTTTT	CASSQAVLGELFF
NA	TRBV2	NA	TRBJ2-2	TGTGCCAGCAGTGACCACACCGGGGAGCTGTTTTTT	CASSDHTGELFF
TRBD2	TRBV12-3/TRBV12-4	NA	TRBJ2-2	TGTGCCAGCAGTTACAAGCGGGGGGGCACCGGGGAGCTGTTTTTT	CASSYKRGGTGELFF
NA	TRBV20-1	few	TRBJ2-2	TGCAGTGCTATGCCGAGCAACACCGGGGAGCTGTTTTTT	CSAMPSNTGELFF
NA	TRBV12-5	NA	TRBJ2-6	TGTGCTAGTGGTTCCCCCGACAGCATCTCTGGGGCCAACGTCCTGACTTTC	CASGSPDSISGANVLTF
NA	TRBV15	few	TRBJ2-1	TGTGCCACCAGCAGAGATGGTTTTGAGCAGTTCTTC	CATSRDGFEQFF
NA	TRBV6-1	many	TRBJ2-3	TGTGCCAGCAGTGAAGGTCCTATGTGGGATACGCAGTATTTT	CASSEGPMWDTQYF
TRBD2	TRBV29-1	few	TRBJ2-5	TGCAGCGTTCCAGCGGGAGCGGTTCAAGAGACCCAGTACTTC	CSVPAGAVQETQYF
TRBD2	TRBV4-1	few	TRBJ2-2	TGCGCCAGCAGCCCCAGACTAGCGGGACTCACCGGGGAGCTGTTTTTT	CASSPRLAGLTGELFF
TRBD2	TRBV7-9	many	TRBJ2-1	TGTGCCAGCAGCTCCCGACTAGCAATTCGGCATGAGCAGTTCTTC	CASSSRLAIRHEQFF
TRBD2	TRBV12-3/TRBV12-4	NA	TRBJ2-3	TGTGCCAGCATGGGGGCGGGAGGGCCCACAGATACGCAGTATTTT	CASMGAGGPTDTQYF
TRBD1	TRBV6-5	NA	TRBJ2-1	TGTGCCAGCAGTTCCGGGACAGGGAGGATAATCCACAATGAGCAGTTCTTC	CASSSGTGRIIHNEQFF
NA	TRBV6-5	few	TRBJ1-5	TGTGCCGCCCCGCCCCAGCATTTT	CAAPPQHF
NA	TRBV6-5	few	TRBJ2-7	TGTGCCAGCAGTTACTCCGACCGCCGCGGAGGCGCCTACGAGCAGTACTTC	CASSYSDRRGGAYEQYF
NA	TRBV5-5	NA	TRBJ1-1	TGTGCCAGCAGCTCAACCGGGTGGGAGGGAAAGACTGAAGCTTTCTTT	CASSSTGWEGKTEAFF
TRBD1	TRBV19	NA	TRBJ2-6	TGTGCCTGTAGTGGGACAGGGATAGGAGGGGCCAACGTCCTGACTTTC	CACSGTGIGGANVLTF
NA	TRBV6-1	many	TRBJ2-6	TGTGCCAGCAGTGGGTCATCTGGGGCCAACGTCCTGACTTTC	CASSGSSGANVLTF
TRBD1	TRBV15	NA	TRBJ2-2	TGTGCCACCAGCACCTTCGGGACAGGGGTAACCGGGGAGCTGTTTTTT	CATSTFGTGVTGELFF
NA	TRBV29-1	few	TRBJ2-1	TGCAGCGTAGACCAGGGGTGGCCGCGGGGCTCCTACAATGAGCAGTTCTTC	CSVDQGWPRGSYNEQFF
TRBD1	TRBV13	few	TRBJ1-1	TGTGCCAGCAGCTCTTCGGACAGGGGCGGAACTGAAGCTTTCTTT	CASSSSDRGGTEAFF
NA	TRBV3-1	few	TRBJ2-1	TGTGCCAGCAGTCGCACTGTGGGTCCCTACAATGAGCAGTTCTTC	CASSRTVGPYNEQFF
TRBD2	TRBV7-6	few	TRBJ2-2	TGTGCCAGCAGCTTGGAGCGGGAGGGGTCGAACACCGGGGAGCTGTTTTTT	CASSLEREGSNTGELFF
NA	TRBV4-1	NA	TRBJ1-3	TGCGCCAGCAGCCAAGATTCAGGGGCTGGAAACACCATATATTTT	CASSQDSGAGNTIYF
NA	TRBV2	NA	TRBJ2-7	TGTGCCAGCAGTATACCCCGGGACGTCGGGCTAGGCGAGCAGTACTTC	CASSIPRDVGLGEQYF
TRBD1	TRBV27	NA	TRBJ1-1	TGTGCCAGCAGTCAGGGACAGGGGGTTAATTCTCGGGGGAACACTGAAGCTTTCTTT	CASSQGQGVNSRGNTEAFF
TRBD2	TRBV7-9	many	TRBJ2-2	TGTGCCAGCAGCTTTCCCGCCCGGGGACTAGGCACCGGGGAGCTGTTTTTT	CASSFPARGLGTGELFF
TRBD1	TRBV2	NA	TRBJ1-4	TGTGCCAGCAGCGGGATTCCAGGGGGGAACGAAAAACTGTTTTTT	CASSGIPGGNEKLFF
TRBD1	TRBV15	NA	TRBJ2-1	TGTGCCACCAGCTCTTTCAGATGGGACAGATTGAACAATGAGCAGTTCTTC	CATSSFRWDRLNNEQFF
TRBD2	TRBV2	NA	TRBJ2-7	TGTGCCAGTATCGGAACGGGAGGGCCAATTTACGAGCAGTACTTC	CASIGTGGPIYEQYF
TRBD2	TRBV6-2/TRBV6-3	NA	TRBJ2-1	TGTGCCAGCAGCCAGACTAGCGGGAGTGTTGATGAGCAGTTCTTC	CASSQTSGSVDEQFF
NA	TRBV12-3/TRBV12-4	NA	TRBJ1-3	TGTGCCAGCAGTTTCGCGATAGGGCCCCCTGGAAACACCATATATTTT	CASSFAIGPPGNTIYF
NA	TRBV7-9	many	TRBJ2-1	TGTGCCAGCAGTCCACTATGGGGGGTCTCCTACAATGAGCAGTTCTTC	CASSPLWGVSYNEQFF
TRBD1	TRBV12-3/TRBV12-4	few	TRBJ2-7	TGTGCCAGCAGTCCCGGGACAGGGGAAGGAGAGCAGTACTTC	CASSPGTGEGEQYF
NA	TRBV12-5	NA	TRBJ2-7	TGTGCTAGTGGTTACCGTTACGAGCAGTACTTC	CASGYRYEQYF
NA	TRBV2	NA	TRBJ2-6	TGTGCCACAAGAGGGGCTTACGGGTCTGGGGCCAACGTCCTGACTTTC	CATRGAYGSGANVLTF
NA	TRBV6-1	NA	TRBJ2-3	TGTGCCAGCAGTCCCCGGGCCTGGAATCCCACAGATACGCAGTATTTT	CASSPRAWNPTDTQYF
NA	TRBV2	few	TRBJ2-1	TGTGCCAGCAGTGAAGCTGAAAATGAGCAGTTCTTC	CASSEAENEQFF
TRBD2	TRBV7-8	once	TRBJ2-5	TGTGCCAGCTGGGATGCTAGCGGGAGGGCCCGGGAGACCCAGTACTTC	CASWDASGRARETQYF
NA	TRBV7-9	few	TRBJ2-1	TGTGCCAGCAGCTTAGCGGGGCACTACAATGAGCAGTTCTTC	CASSLAGHYNEQFF